The clone carrying this T cell receptor beta chain was recorded many times. TCR alpha and TCR beta cDNA libraries carrying sample barcodes and UMIs came from 5'RACE with constant-segment primers. TCRdb called the 5' RACE reads again in MiXCR, with one record for every CDR3 protein. Counted here are about 13,000 distinct CDR3 sequences, around 13% occurring once; the ten biggest clones make up under 50%. The entry originates in a study of T-cell memory formation after mild COVID-19. The CDR3 spans 16 residues. The germline V gene encodes CDR1 LNHDA and CDR2 SQIVND (reference sequence). V dropped 4 bases and J dropped 4; count of bases not matched to a gene: 12.

Sequencing was carried out using PBMCs or a T cell subset sorted from them (not recorded which). V gene TRBV19 combines with J gene TRBJ1-2; the match to TRBD1 covers 7 bases. This receptor was taken from an adult woman who had mild COVID-19 (a few samples of this study predate the infection). Cell type and time point are not known. CDR3 DNA sequence: TGTGCCAGTAGTACGGATTCTACAGGGGTCTCCTATGGCTACACCTTC. It codes for CASSTDSTGVSYGYTF.